This T cell receptor (beta chain) originates from a study of blood T cell repertoires in COVID-19. Sequencing used immunoSEQ multiplex PCR; TCRdb keeps in-frame clones, though not all of them. Of about 190,000 clones in the sample, about four fifths were seen once. V gave up 4 bases and J gave up 6 bases, with 19 bases separating them. This CDR3 region has 15 residues. The germline CDR1 and CDR2 sequences are SGHNT and YYREEE (reference sequence). This sequence was found in a woman in her forties with acute or convalescent COVID-19. The chain links TRBV5-4 to TRBJ1-1; maybe TRBD1 (5 bases). Sequenced: peripheral blood. The CDR3 is CASSPALPRGAEAFF. CDR3 bases: TGTGCCAGCAGCCCGGCCCTACCGCGGGGGGCTGAAGCTTTCTTT.